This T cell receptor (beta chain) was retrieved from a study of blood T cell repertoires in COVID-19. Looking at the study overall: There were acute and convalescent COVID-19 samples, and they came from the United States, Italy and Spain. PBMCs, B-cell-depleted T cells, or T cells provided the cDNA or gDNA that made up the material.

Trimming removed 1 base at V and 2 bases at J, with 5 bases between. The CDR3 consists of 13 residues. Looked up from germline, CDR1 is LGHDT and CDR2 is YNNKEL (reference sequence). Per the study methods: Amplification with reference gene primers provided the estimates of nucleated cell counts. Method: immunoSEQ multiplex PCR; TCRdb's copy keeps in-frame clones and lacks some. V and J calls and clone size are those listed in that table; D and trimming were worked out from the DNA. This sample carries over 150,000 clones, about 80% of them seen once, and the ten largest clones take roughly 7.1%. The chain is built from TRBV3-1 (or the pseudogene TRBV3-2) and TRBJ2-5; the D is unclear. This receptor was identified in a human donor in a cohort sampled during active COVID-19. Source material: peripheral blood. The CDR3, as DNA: TGTGCCAGCAGCCAAGGGCTTCAAGAGACCCAGTACTTC. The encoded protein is CASSQGLQETQYF.